Below are 28 T cell receptor beta chains sequenced from a single sample in a study of shared clonotypes between healthy human individuals. Generated by immunoSEQ multiplex PCR, the TCRdb table keeps only in-frame clones and is missing some. The sample gives around 450,000 clones, 70% to 80% of which show up once; approximately 13% is in the top ten. The sample consisted of PBMCs. All receptors derive from a woman between 40 and 50 years old in good health. Some clones in this sample may be carry-over from other donors' samples.

Of note for this clone: A much larger clone sits a single nucleotide away, making a read error possible. The sample holds other DNA sequences that translate to the same CDR3. The genes are TRBV7-9 and TRBJ2-3, with D uncertain. The V gene lost 1 base and the J gene lost 1 base, with 0 bases spanning the gap. From germline, CDR1 is SEHNR and CDR2 FQNEAQ (reference sequence). CDR3 size: 12 residues. CDR3 region: CASSLGTDTQYF. CDR3 in DNA: TGTGCCAGCAGCTTAGGCACAGATACGCAGTATTTT.

The V gene is TRBV5-1, the J gene TRBJ2-5; D gene unclear. CDR1 is SGHRS, CDR2 YFSETQ, per germline. Trimming removed 3 bases at V and 1 base at J, with 10 bases between. CDR3 length equals 14 residues. CDR3 region: CASSSALPQETQYF. The DNA for the CDR3 is TGCGCCAGCAGCTCGGCCCTACCCCAAGAGACCCAGTACTTC.

This chain links TRBV4-3 with TRBJ2-7; either TRBD1 or TRBD2 may supply D (5 bases each). Per germline, CDR1 LGHNA and CDR2 YSLEER. This CDR3 region has 16 residues. Trimming took off 4 bases at V and 2 bases at J, with 18 bases between the two ends. The CDR3 region is CASSRGPAGSTYEQYF. In nucleotides, the CDR3 is TGCGCCAGCAGCCGAGGACCGGCAGGGAGCACCTACGAGCAGTACTTC.

On this clone itself: Other DNA sequences in this specimen translate into the identical CDR3. The chain carries TRBV7-2 and TRBJ2-3; tentative D call: TRBD1 (5 bases). V dropped 5 bases and J dropped 1 base, with 13 bases sitting between them. The length of the CDR3 is 15 residues. Germline CDR1 and CDR2: SGHTA and FQGNSA. CDR3 nucleotides: TGTGCCAGCAGCCCCGACAGTTTGGGCACAGATACGCAGTATTTT. It specifies CASSPDSLGTDTQYF.

This rearrangement joins TRBV5-6 to TRBJ2-7; TRBD2 agrees at 9 bases. Losses at the gene ends were 4 bases for V and 2 bases for J; bases not matched to a gene: 7. From germline, CDR1 is SGHDT and CDR2 YYEEEE. The CDR3 length is 15 residues. The chain's CDR3 is CASSLAGSPPYEQYF. CDR3 bases: TGTGCCAGCAGCCTAGCGGGAAGCCCCCCCTACGAGCAGTACTTC.

This clone was observed a single time. The chain couples TRBV9 to TRBJ2-7; D might be TRBD2 (6 bases). Germline-derived CDR1 and CDR2 are SGDLS and YYNGEE. Trimming took 5 bases from V and 0 from J, leaving 12 bases between them. CDR3 length: 14 residues. The CDR3 nucleotides read TGTGCCAGCAGTCCTGGGGGGACCTCCTACGAGCAGTACTTC. Protein product: CASSPGGTSYEQYF.

The gene calls are TRBV27 and TRBJ1-2; D is unresolved. The V gene lost 5 bases and the J gene lost 7 bases, with 14 bases spanning the gap. This CDR3 region has 13 residues. Germline values: CDR1 MNHEY, CDR2 SMNVEV (reference sequence). The DNA for the CDR3 is TGTGCCAGCAGTAAGTCTAGATCAGTTGGCTACACCTTC. It translates to CASSKSRSVGYTF.

The CDR3 protein is CASSFSVGYGYTF. The CDR3 DNA follows: TGTGCCAGCAGTTTTTCCGTTGGCTATGGCTACACCTTC. The chain employs TRBV27 and TRBJ1-2; no definite D call. The V gene's germline CDR1 is MNHEY and CDR2 SMNVEV (reference sequence). V was clipped by 3 bases and J by 4 bases, with 9 bases between them. The CDR3 has 13 amino acids.

V usage is TRBV28 and J usage is TRBJ2-5; 7 bases match TRBD2. The CDR3 contains 16 residues. Germline-derived CDR1 and CDR2 are MDHEN and SYDVKM. V shed 1 base, J shed 5 bases, and the junction held 10 bases outside the gene matches. The CDR3 here is CASSLFRGSSVETQYF. In DNA form, the CDR3 reads TGTGCCAGCAGTTTATTTCGCGGGAGTAGTGTGGAGACCCAGTACTTC.

The chain has TRBV5-1 and TRBJ2-5; D ambiguous. Germline V gene lookup returns CDR1 SGHRS and CDR2 YFSETQ. There are 13 residues in the CDR3. Trimming stripped 2 bases from V and 5 bases from J, with 10 bases between. In DNA, the CDR3 is TGCGCCAGCAGCTTTCCAGCCGAGGAGACCCAGTACTTC. Translated, it gives CASSFPAEETQYF.

This clone showed up just once. Here the CDR3 DNA reads TGTGCCAGCAGCTTGGACAGCCCAAACTTTGTAAATACGCAGTATTTT. As protein: CASSLDSPNFVNTQYF. V gene TRBV5-4 combines with J gene TRBJ2-3; D not certain. Germline V lookup: CDR1 SGHNT, CDR2 YYREEE (reference sequence). Trimming shortened V by 0 bases and J by 7 bases, and 18 bases separated the two germline ends. This CDR3 comprises 16 residues. Using reference TRBV5-4 and TRBJ2-3 for the parts outside the CDR3, the full variable domain is ETGVTQSPTHLIKTRGQQVTLRCSSQSGHNTVSWYQQALGQGPQFIFQYYREEENGRGNFPPRFSGLQFPNYSSELNVNALELDDSALYLCASSLDSPNFVNTQYFGPGTRLTVL.

This chain joins TRBV30 and TRBJ2-5; D perhaps matches TRBD1 (5 bases). The CDR3 is 15 amino acids. The V gene's germline CDR1 is GTSNPN and CDR2 SVGIG (reference sequence). Deletions cut 4 bases from V and 0 bases from J, with 15 bases between. In DNA, the CDR3 is TGTGCCTGGATCCATAAGACAGTTAACCAAGAGACCCAGTACTTC. Amino acids: CAWIHKTVNQETQYF.

This clone was observed at least ten times. This chain joins TRBV29-1 and TRBJ1-2; D unresolved. The CDR3 runs to 13 residues. The germline CDR1 and CDR2 sequences are SQVTM and ANQGSEA. The V gene lost 0 bases and the J gene lost 8 bases, with 13 bases spanning the gap. CDR3 residues: CSVEDSGVDGYTF. The CDR3 nucleotides are TGCAGCGTTGAAGATTCCGGGGTCGACGGCTACACCTTC.

V gene TRBV30 combines with J gene TRBJ2-3; 12 positions match TRBD2. Germline lookup yields CDR1 GTSNPN and CDR2 SVGIG (reference sequence). The CDR3 is 16 residues long. Trimming cost V 0 bases and J 2 bases; bases outside gene matches: 3. The CDR3 DNA sequence: TGTGCCTGGAGTGTACTAGCGGGAGGCGCCACAGATACGCAGTATTTT. Encoded protein: CAWSVLAGGATDTQYF.

The J gene is TRBJ2-1, the V gene TRBV5-1, with 9 bases identical to TRBD2. Per the germline V gene, CDR1 is SGHRS and CDR2 is YFSETQ. The CDR3 loop spans 17 amino acids. V was clipped by 0 bases and J by 5 bases; unmatched bases: 9. CDR3 bases: TGCGCCAGCAGCTTGGCGGCGGGACTAGCCTCGAACAATGAGCAGTTCTTC. This translates into CASSLAAGLASNNEQFF.

The chain recombines TRBV15 with TRBJ2-2; TRBD1 agrees at 7 bases. The germline V gene encodes CDR1 LNHNV and CDR2 YYDKDF (reference sequence). The CDR3 has 14 residues. Trimming removed 6 bases from V and 1 base from J; junction bases left unmatched: 2. This CDR3 is CATRGTVNTGELFF. The DNA for the CDR3 is TGTGCCACCAGAGGGACAGTGAACACCGGGGAGCTGTTTTTT. Combining the CDR3 with reference TRBV15 and TRBJ2-2 gives the whole variable domain DAMVIQNPRYQVTQFGKPVTLSCSQTLNHNVMYWYQQKSSQAPKLLFHYYDKDFNNEADTPDNFQSRRPNTSFCFLDIRSPGLGDTAMYLCATRGTVNTGELFFGEGSRLTVL.

CDR3 residues: CASRFGVGGNQPQHF. The CDR3 nucleotides are TGTGCCAGCCGATTTGGGGTGGGCGGCAATCAGCCCCAGCATTTT. This rearrangement joins TRBV19 to TRBJ1-5; D is unclear. The V gene lost 9 bases and the J gene lost 2 bases, with 17 bases spanning the gap. The length of the CDR3 is 15 residues. Germline V CDR1 and CDR2: LNHDA, SQIVND (reference sequence).

This clone was seen once. The chain couples TRBV27 to TRBJ2-6; D is uncertain. The CDR3 consists of 14 residues. Looked up from germline, CDR1 is MNHEY and CDR2 is SMNVEV (reference sequence). V was clipped by 4 bases and J by 1 base, with 5 bases between them. The CDR3 reads CASSSQSGANVLTF. The CDR3 nucleotides read TGTGCCAGCAGTTCCCAATCTGGGGCCAACGTCCTGACTTTC.

This chain joins TRBV7-9 and TRBJ2-7; a possible D gene is TRBD2 (5 bases). This CDR3 contains 13 residues. Germline CDR1 is SEHNR and CDR2 is FQNEAQ (reference sequence). With 1 base removed from V and 6 bases from J, the gap between germline ends came to 10 bases. The DNA for the CDR3 is TGTGCCAGCAGCTTAGTTGCTAGCCCCGAGCAGTACTTC. Translating gives CASSLVASPEQYF.

The gene calls are TRBV25-1 and TRBJ2-5, with D tentatively TRBD1 (6 bases). V was shortened by 6 bases and J by 5 bases, with 13 bases between the two germline ends. The CDR3 is 13 amino acids. Germline V gene data show CDR1 as MGHDK and CDR2 as SYGVNS. The CDR3 reads CASSRDNVETQYF. As DNA, the CDR3 is TGTGCCAGCAGCCGGGACAACGTCGAGACCCAGTACTTC.

The chain combines TRBV29-1 with TRBJ2-3; 8 nucleotides align to TRBD2. The CDR3 has 20 residues. V was pared by 1 base and J by 2 bases, with 20 bases of the junction left unmatched. From germline, CDR1 is SQVTM and CDR2 ANQGSEA. The chain's CDR3 is CSVEVGPRTSKYLFTDTQYF. In DNA, the CDR3 is TGCAGCGTTGAAGTTGGCCCCCGGACTAGCAAATACCTTTTCACAGATACGCAGTATTTT.

Remarks on this clone: This may be a read error: a much more frequent sequence differs by one nucleotide. This chain connects TRBV5-8 to TRBJ2-3; D is uncertain. V was trimmed by 4 bases and J by 3 bases, leaving 3 bases between them. CDR1 SGHTS and CDR2 YDEGEE come from the germline V gene. The CDR3 is made up of 11 amino acids. The chain's CDR3 is CASSMTDTQYF. Here the CDR3 DNA reads TGTGCCAGCAGCATGACAGATACGCAGTATTTT.

This chain joins TRBV18 and TRBJ1-1; 8 bases match TRBD1. In germline, CDR1 is KGHSH, CDR2 LQKENI. The CDR3 runs to 16 residues. The trim removed 1 base at V and 2 bases at J, leaving 6 bases unmatched. Here the CDR3 DNA reads TGTGCCAGCTCACCACGAGGACAGGGTAGAAACACTGAAGCTTTCTTT. Translation: CASSPRGQGRNTEAFF. The full variable domain, with the rest looked up from reference TRBV18 and TRBJ1-1, is NAGVMQNPRHLVRRRGQEARLRCSPMKGHSHVYWYRQLPEEGLKFMVYLQKENIIDESGMPKERFSAEFPKEGPSILRIQQVVRGDSAAYFCASSPRGQGRNTEAFFGQGTRLTVV.

Worth noting for this clone: A read error is the likely source, as a far larger clone sits one nucleotide away. This sequence joins TRBV11-2 and TRBJ1-1; no firm D call. The CDR3 is 13 amino acids. V gave up 3 bases and J gave up 1 base, with 6 bases separating them. CDR1 is SGHAT, CDR2 FQNNGV, per germline. This CDR3 reads CASSFTGNTEAFF. The CDR3 DNA follows: TGTGCCAGCAGCTTTACGGGGAACACTGAAGCTTTCTTT.

About this clone: A much larger clone differs from this one at a single base, so this may be a read error. The same CDR3 is also encoded by other DNA sequences in this sample. The chain has TRBV7-9 and TRBJ2-1, with 12 bases fitting TRBD2. The CDR3 contains 15 residues. The germline V gene encodes CDR1 SEHNR and CDR2 FQNEAQ (reference sequence). The ends lost 3 bases at V and 4 bases at J; junction bases unmatched: 1. CDR3 DNA: TGTGCCAGCAGCTTGGGACTAGCGGGTTACAATGAGCAGTTCTTC. It is translated as CASSLGLAGYNEQFF.

A few counts support this clone. The chain combines TRBV19 with TRBJ1-4; D is ambiguous. Germline V gene lookup returns CDR1 LNHDA and CDR2 SQIVND (reference sequence). This CDR3 spans 15 amino acids. V was clipped by 1 base and J by 6 bases, with 12 bases between them. CDR3 sequence: CASSIVWGSDEKLFF. The CDR3 DNA follows: TGTGCCAGTAGTATAGTCTGGGGAAGCGATGAAAAACTGTTTTTT.

The V call is TRBV15, the J call TRBJ2-3; 10 nucleotides line up with TRBD2. CDR3 size: 22 residues. J gave up 0 bases and V 1 base, and 19 bases lay outside the gene matches. Germline CDR1 and CDR2: LNHNV and YYDKDF (reference sequence). CDR3 DNA: TGTGCCACCAGCAGAGGCGCCGGGGCTAGCGGGAGATTCGGGGTGAGCACAGATACGCAGTATTTT. Encoded protein: CATSRGAGASGRFGVSTDTQYF.

V is TRBV2 and J is TRBJ2-1; D unresolved. The germline gives CDR1 SNHLY, CDR2 FYNNEI. Trimming took off 6 bases at V and 5 bases at J, with 11 bases between the two ends. There are 13 residues in the CDR3. The CDR3 bases are TGTGCCAGCAGAAGGACCTTTAACAATGAGCAGTTCTTC. Translation gives CASRRTFNNEQFF.